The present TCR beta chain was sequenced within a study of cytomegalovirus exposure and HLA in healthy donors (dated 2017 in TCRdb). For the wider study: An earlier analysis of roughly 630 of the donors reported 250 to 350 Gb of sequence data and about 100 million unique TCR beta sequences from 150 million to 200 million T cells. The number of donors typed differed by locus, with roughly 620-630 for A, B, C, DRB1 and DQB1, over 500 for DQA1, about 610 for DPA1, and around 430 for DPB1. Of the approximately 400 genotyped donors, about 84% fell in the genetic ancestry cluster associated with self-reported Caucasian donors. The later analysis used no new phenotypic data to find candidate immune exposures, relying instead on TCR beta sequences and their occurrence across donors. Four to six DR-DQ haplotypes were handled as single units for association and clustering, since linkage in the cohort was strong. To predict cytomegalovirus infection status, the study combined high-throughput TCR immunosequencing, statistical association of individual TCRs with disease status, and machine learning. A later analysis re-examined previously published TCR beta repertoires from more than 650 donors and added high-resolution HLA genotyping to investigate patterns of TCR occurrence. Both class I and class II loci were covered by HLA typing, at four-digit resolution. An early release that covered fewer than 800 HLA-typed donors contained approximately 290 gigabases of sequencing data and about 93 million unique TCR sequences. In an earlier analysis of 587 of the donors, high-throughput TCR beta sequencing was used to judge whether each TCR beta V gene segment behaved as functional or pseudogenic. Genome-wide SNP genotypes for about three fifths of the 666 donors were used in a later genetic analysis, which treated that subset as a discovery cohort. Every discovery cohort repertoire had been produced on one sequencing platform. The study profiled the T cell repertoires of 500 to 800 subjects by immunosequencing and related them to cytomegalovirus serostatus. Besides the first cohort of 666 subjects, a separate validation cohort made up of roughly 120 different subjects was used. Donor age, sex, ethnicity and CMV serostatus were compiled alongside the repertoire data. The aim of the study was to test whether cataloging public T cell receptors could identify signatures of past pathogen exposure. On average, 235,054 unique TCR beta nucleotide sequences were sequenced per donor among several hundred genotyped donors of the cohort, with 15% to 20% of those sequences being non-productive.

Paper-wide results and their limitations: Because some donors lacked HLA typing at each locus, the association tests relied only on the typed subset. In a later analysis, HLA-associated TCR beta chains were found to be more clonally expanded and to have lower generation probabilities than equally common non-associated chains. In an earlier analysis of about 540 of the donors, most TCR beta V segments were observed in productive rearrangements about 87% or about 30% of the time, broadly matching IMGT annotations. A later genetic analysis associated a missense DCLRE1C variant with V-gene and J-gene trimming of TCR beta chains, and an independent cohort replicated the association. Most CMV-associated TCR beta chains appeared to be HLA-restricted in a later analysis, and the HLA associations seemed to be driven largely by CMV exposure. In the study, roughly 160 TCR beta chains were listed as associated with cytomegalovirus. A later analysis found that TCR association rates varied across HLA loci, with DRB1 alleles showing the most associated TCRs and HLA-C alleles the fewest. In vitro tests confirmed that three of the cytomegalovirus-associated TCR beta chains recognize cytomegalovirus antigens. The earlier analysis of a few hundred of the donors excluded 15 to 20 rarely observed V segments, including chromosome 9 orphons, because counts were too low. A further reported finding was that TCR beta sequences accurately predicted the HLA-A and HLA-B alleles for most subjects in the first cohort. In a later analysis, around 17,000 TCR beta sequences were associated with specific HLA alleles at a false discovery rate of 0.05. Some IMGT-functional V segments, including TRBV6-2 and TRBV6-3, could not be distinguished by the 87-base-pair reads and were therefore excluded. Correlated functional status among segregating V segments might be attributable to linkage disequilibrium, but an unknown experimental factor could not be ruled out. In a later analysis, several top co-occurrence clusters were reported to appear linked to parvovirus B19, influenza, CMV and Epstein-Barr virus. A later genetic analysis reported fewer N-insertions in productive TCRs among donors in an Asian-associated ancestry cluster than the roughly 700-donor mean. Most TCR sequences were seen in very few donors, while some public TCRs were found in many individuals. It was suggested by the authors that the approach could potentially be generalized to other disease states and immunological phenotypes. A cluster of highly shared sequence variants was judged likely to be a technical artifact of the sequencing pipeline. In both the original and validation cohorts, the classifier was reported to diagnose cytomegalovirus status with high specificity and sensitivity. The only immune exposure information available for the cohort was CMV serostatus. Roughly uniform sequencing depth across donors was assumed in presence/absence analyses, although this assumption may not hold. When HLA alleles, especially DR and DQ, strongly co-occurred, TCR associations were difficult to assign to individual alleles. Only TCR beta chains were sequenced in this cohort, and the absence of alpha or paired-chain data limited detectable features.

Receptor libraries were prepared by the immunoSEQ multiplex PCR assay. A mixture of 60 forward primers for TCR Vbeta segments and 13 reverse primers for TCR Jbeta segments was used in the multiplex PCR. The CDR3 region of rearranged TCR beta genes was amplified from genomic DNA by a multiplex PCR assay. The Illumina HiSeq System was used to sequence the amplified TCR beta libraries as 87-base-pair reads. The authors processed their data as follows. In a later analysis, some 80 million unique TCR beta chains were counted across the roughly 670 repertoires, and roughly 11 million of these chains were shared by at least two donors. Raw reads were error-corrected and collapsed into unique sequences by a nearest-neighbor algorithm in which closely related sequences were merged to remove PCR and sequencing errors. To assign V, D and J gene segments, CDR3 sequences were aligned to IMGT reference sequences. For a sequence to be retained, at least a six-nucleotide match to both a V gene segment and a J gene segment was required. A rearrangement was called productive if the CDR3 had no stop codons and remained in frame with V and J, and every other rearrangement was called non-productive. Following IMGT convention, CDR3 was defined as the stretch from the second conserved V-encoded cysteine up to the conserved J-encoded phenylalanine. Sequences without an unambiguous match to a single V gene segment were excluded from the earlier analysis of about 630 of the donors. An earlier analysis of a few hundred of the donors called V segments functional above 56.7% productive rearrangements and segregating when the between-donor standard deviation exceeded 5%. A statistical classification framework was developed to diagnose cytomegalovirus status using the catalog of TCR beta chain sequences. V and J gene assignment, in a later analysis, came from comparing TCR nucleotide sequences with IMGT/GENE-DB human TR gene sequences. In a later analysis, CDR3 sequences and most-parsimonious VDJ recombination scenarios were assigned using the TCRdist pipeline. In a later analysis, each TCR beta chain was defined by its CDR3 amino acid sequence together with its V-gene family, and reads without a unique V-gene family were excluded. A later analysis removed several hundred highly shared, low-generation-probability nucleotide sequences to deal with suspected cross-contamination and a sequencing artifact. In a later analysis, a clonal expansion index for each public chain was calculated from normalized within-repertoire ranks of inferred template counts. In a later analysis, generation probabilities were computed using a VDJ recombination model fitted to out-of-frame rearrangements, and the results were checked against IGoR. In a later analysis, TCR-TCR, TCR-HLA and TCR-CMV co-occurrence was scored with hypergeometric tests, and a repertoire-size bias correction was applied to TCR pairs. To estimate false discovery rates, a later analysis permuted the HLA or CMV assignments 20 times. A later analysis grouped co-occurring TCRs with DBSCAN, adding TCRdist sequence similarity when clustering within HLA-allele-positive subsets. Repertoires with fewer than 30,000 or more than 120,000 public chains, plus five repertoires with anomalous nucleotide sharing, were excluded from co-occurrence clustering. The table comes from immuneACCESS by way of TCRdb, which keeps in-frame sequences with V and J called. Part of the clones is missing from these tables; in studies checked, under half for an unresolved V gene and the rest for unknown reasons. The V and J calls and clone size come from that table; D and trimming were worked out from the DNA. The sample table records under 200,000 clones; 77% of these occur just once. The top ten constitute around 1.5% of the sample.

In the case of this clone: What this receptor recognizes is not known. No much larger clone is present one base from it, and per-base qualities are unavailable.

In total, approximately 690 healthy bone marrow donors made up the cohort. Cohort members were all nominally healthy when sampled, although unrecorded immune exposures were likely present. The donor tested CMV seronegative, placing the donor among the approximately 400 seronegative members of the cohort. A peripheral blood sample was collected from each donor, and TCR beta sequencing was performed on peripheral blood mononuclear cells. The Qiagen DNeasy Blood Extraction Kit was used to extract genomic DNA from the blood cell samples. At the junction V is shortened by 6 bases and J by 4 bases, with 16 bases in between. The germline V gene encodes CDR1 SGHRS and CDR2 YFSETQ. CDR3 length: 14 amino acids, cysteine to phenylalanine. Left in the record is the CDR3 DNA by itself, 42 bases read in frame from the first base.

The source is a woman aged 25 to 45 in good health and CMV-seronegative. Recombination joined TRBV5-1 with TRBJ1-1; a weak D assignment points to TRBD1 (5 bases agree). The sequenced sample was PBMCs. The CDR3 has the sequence CASNKRWGGTEAFF. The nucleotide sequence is TGCGCCAGCAACAAACGGTGGGGGGGCACTGAAGCTTTCTTT.